This record looks at one TCR beta chain sequence and its context. This sample stems from a study of blood T cell repertoires in COVID-19. Study-wide background: The study drew acute and convalescent COVID-19 samples from the United States, Italy and Spain. PBMCs, B-cell-depleted T cells, or T cells provided the cDNA or gDNA that made up the material.

As handled by the study authors: Reference gene primer amplification yielded estimated nucleated cell counts. The table came from immunoSEQ multiplex PCR; TCRdb's copy has only in-frame clones and leaves some out. V and J calls and clone size come straight from that table; D and trimming were deduced from the DNA. Seen here are tens of thousands of clones, around 92% observed once, and the top ten hold 8.6%. Trimming cost V 1 base and J 8 bases; bases outside gene matches: 12. The CDR3 covers 15 residues. Germline CDR1 is GTSNPN and CDR2 is SVGIG (reference sequence). The chain links TRBV30 to TRBJ1-2, with 8 bases fitting TRBD1. This receptor was taken from a human donor in a cohort sampled during active COVID-19. Source material: peripheral blood. The CDR3 sequence is CAWSALLTGGLGYTF. CDR3 DNA: TGTGCCTGGAGTGCTCTGCTCACAGGGGGATTAGGCTACACCTTC.